The T cell receptor (beta chain) described here comes from a study of T cell responses to AZD1222 COVID-19 vaccine. Study-wide findings and caveats: Females outnumbered males among donors, who were mostly white British; clonal diversity was possibly underestimated.

TCRdb keeps only in-frame clones here, not all; method: immunoSEQ multiplex PCR. The sample carries 85,000 to 130,000 clones, approximately 87% recorded once. As to this clone: No antigen is known for it.

The sequences come from peripheral blood, collected on day 0 of AZD1222 vaccination. This clonotype was sampled from an adult in good health.

The DNA for the CDR3 is TGTGCCAGCAGTCTGGACGGTTTGAGCTCCTATAATTCACCCCTCCACTTT. This gives the protein CASSLDGLSSYNSPLHF. V and J are TRBV27 and TRBJ1-6; no clear D gene. V was cut by 5 bases and J by 0 bases, with 14 bases left in between. The length of the CDR3 is 17 residues. In germline, CDR1 is MNHEY, CDR2 SMNVEV (reference sequence).